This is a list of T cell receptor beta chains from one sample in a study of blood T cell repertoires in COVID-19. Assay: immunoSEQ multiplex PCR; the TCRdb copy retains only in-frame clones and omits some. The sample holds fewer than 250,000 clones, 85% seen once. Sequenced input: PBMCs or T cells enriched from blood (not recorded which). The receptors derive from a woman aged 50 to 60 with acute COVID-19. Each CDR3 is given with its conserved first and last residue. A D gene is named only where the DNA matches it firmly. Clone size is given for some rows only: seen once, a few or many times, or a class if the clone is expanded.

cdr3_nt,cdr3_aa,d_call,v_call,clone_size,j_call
TGTGCCAGCAGACCACTGAAAGCACCCCTCCACTTT,CASRPLKAPLHF,.,TRBV6-5,.,TRBJ1-6
TGCGCCAGCAGCACGGACAGTAATTCACCCCTCCACTTT,CASSTDSNSPLHF,.,TRBV5-1,.,TRBJ1-6
TGTGCCAGCAGCTTCAGCGGCACACTAAACAATGAGCAGTTCTTC,CASSFSGTLNNEQFF,.,TRBV7-2,.,TRBJ2-1
TGTGCCTGGAGTATCCCAGGAACCCTGAACACTGAAGCTTTCTTT,CAWSIPGTLNTEAFF,.,TRBV30,.,TRBJ1-1
TGTGCCATCGGAGGCGGACAGGGCGGCAATCAGCCCCAGCATTTT,CAIGGGQGGNQPQHF,TRBD1,TRBV10-3,.,TRBJ1-5
TGTGCCAGTAGTATTTCCGGACAGGGCGAGCAGTACTTC,CASSISGQGEQYF,TRBD1,TRBV19,.,TRBJ2-7
TGTGCCAGCAGCTATGGACAACTGGGGCTTGGCTACACCTTC,CASSYGQLGLGYTF,.,TRBV28,.,TRBJ1-2
TGTGCCAGCAGTCCGCGATCTGGAAACACCATATATTTT,CASSPRSGNTIYF,.,TRBV12-3/TRBV12-4,.,TRBJ1-3
TGTGCCAGTACCAACAACCTGAACACTGAAGCTTTCTTT,CASTNNLNTEAFF,.,TRBV19,.,TRBJ1-1
TGTGCCAGCAGCAAACCGGACTCGTATAGCAATCAGCCCCAGCATTTT,CASSKPDSYSNQPQHF,.,TRBV21-1,.,TRBJ1-5
TGTGCCAGCAGCTGGGACAGGGGTAGCTCTGGGGCCAACGTCCTGACTTTC,CASSWDRGSSGANVLTF,TRBD1,TRBV6-2/TRBV6-3,.,TRBJ2-6
TGCGCCAGCAGCCGGGGACAGGAAAACTATGGCTACACCTTC,CASSRGQENYGYTF,TRBD1,TRBV5-1,.,TRBJ1-2
TGTGCCAGCAGCTTGCGGTGGGGGCTTGCTGAAAAACTGTTTTTT,CASSLRWGLAEKLFF,.,TRBV7-2,.,TRBJ1-4
TGTGCCTGGAGTACAGGGTGGACAGATACGCAGTATTTT,CAWSTGWTDTQYF,.,TRBV30,once,TRBJ2-3
TGTGCCAGCAGCCTCTATGGGACGGAGGGATACGAGCAGTACTTC,CASSLYGTEGYEQYF,.,TRBV2,.,TRBJ2-7
TGTGCCAGTCGGACACCGAATCAGCCCCAGCATTTT,CASRTPNQPQHF,.,TRBV28,.,TRBJ1-5
TGCAGCGTTGGGCAGACGGGACTTTCAGGGGGCTACACCTTC,CSVGQTGLSGGYTF,.,TRBV29-1,.,TRBJ1-2
TGTGCCAGCAGCTTTATTTCCAGGGGCGCTGACTACACCTTC,CASSFISRGADYTF,.,TRBV13,.,TRBJ1-2
TGTGCTAGTGGTTCGACACAAGTAGATACGCAGTATTTT,CASGSTQVDTQYF,.,TRBV12-5,.,TRBJ2-3
TGTGCCAGCAGTTACGCGACAGCCTATGGCTACACCTTC,CASSYATAYGYTF,.,TRBV6-2/TRBV6-3,.,TRBJ1-2
TGTGCCAGCAGGGACAGGTACTCTGGAAACACCATATATTTT,CASRDRYSGNTIYF,TRBD1,TRBV2,.,TRBJ1-3
TGTGCCTGGAGTTACCGGGACAGGGGACTCTTAGGCTATGGCTACACCTTC,CAWSYRDRGLLGYGYTF,TRBD1,TRBV30,.,TRBJ1-2
TGTGCCAGCAGTTACTCACGAGGGTCGGGTCAGCCCCAGCATTTT,CASSYSRGSGQPQHF,.,TRBV6-5,.,TRBJ1-5
TGCAGCGTTGTAGAGGGCCCTCTCGGAGAGCAGTACTTC,CSVVEGPLGEQYF,.,TRBV29-1,once,TRBJ2-7
TGTGCCAGCAGCTTGGCGACATTCGGTAGTTCACCCCTCCACTTT,CASSLATFGSSPLHF,.,TRBV7-2,.,TRBJ1-6
TGTGCCAGCAGCAAACAGGGATCTAACTATGGCTACACCTTC,CASSKQGSNYGYTF,.,TRBV7-9,few,TRBJ1-2
TGCGCCAGCAGCCCCACCCAGTGGGGACAGGCGAACTATGGCTACACCTTC,CASSPTQWGQANYGYTF,TRBD1,TRBV4-1,.,TRBJ1-2
TGTGCCAGCAGCGTACAGAGCCAGGGGTATGGCTACACCTTC,CASSVQSQGYGYTF,.,TRBV9,.,TRBJ1-2
TGTGCCAGCAGCGATAGCGGGGGGGCCGAGGGCGAGCAGTACTTC,CASSDSGGAEGEQYF,TRBD2,TRBV6-2/TRBV6-3,.,TRBJ2-7
TGTGCCAGCAGCTTAGTAGACAGGGTAGCCTACAATGAGCAGTTCTTC,CASSLVDRVAYNEQFF,TRBD1,TRBV7-2,.,TRBJ2-1
TGTGCCAGCAACCGACAGGGGGCGAGGGACGAGCAGTACTTC,CASNRQGARDEQYF,TRBD1,TRBV7-2,few,TRBJ2-7
TGTGCCAGCAGCCAAGACTGGACAGGGTATGGCTACACCTTC,CASSQDWTGYGYTF,TRBD1,TRBV4-2,few,TRBJ1-2
TGTGCCAGCCGGGACACCCTCTATGGCTACACCTTC,CASRDTLYGYTF,.,TRBV3-1/TRBV3-2,few,TRBJ1-2
TGTGCCTGGAGTGCTATCGAAGCTAACTATGGCTACACCTTC,CAWSAIEANYGYTF,.,TRBV30,.,TRBJ1-2
TGCGCCAGCAGCCAAACGGTAGCGGGGACCTACGAGCAGTACTTC,CASSQTVAGTYEQYF,TRBD2,TRBV4-1,.,TRBJ2-7
TGTGCCACCACTAGCACCGGGGAGCTGTTTTTT,CATTSTGELFF,.,TRBV2,.,TRBJ2-2
TGTGCCAGCAGTGAATCGGGGATCTATGGCTACACCTTC,CASSESGIYGYTF,.,TRBV2,.,TRBJ1-2
TGTGCCAGCAGGTGGGAAGGGGCCAACTATGGCTACACCTTC,CASRWEGANYGYTF,.,TRBV2,few,TRBJ1-2
TGTGCCAGCAGTTCCAACGGCAGGCAGGGCAGGACTGAAGCTTTCTTT,CASSSNGRQGRTEAFF,.,TRBV6-5,.,TRBJ1-1
TGCGCCAGCAGCGGGGGACAGGGGAAGGGAGAAAAACTGTTTTTT,CASSGGQGKGEKLFF,TRBD1,TRBV5-1,.,TRBJ1-4
TGCAGCGCCCCGACAGGGAAGGGGCTTAACTATGGCTACACCTTC,CSAPTGKGLNYGYTF,TRBD1,TRBV29-1,.,TRBJ1-2
TGTGCCAGTTCGCCCTCGTCGGGGTATGGCTACACCTTC,CASSPSSGYGYTF,.,TRBV6-5,.,TRBJ1-2
TGTGCCAGCAGCCACGGGACAGGGAAGGAAAAACTGTTTTTT,CASSHGTGKEKLFF,TRBD1,TRBV3-1/TRBV3-2,.,TRBJ1-4
TGTGCCAGCAGTTTATCCGGGGTTGAAAAACTGTTTTTT,CASSLSGVEKLFF,.,TRBV12-3/TRBV12-4,.,TRBJ1-4
TGTGCCAGCAGTGAAGCGCCCGGGACAGCCCTCGAGCAGTACTTC,CASSEAPGTALEQYF,TRBD1,TRBV6-1,.,TRBJ2-7
TGCGCCAGCAGCTTGGAACCGGTCTATGGCTACACCTTC,CASSLEPVYGYTF,.,TRBV5-1,.,TRBJ1-2
TGTGCCAGCAGTTCGGGGGTGAACACTGAAGCTTTCTTT,CASSSGVNTEAFF,.,TRBV7-2,.,TRBJ1-1
TGCGCCAGCAGCTTGCCGGGGGTAGGTGAAGCTTTCTTT,CASSLPGVGEAFF,.,TRBV5-1,.,TRBJ1-1
TGTGCCAGCAGCTTAACTGGGCCCGGGACACCTCTCCAGAACACTGAAGCTTTCTTT,CASSLTGPGTPLQNTEAFF,.,TRBV7-2,.,TRBJ1-1
TGTGCCAGCAGCTCCGACAGGGATAACGGCTACACCTTC,CASSSDRDNGYTF,TRBD1,TRBV7-2,.,TRBJ1-2
TGTGCCAGTAGTATGTTGGGCAGGCATTATGGCTACACCTTC,CASSMLGRHYGYTF,.,TRBV19,.,TRBJ1-2
TGTGCCAGCAGCGTAGATGAACAGGACGTCTATGGCTACACCTTC,CASSVDEQDVYGYTF,.,TRBV9,few,TRBJ1-2
TGTGCCAGCAGTTACTCCGACAGGCTCTATGGCTACACCTTC,CASSYSDRLYGYTF,.,TRBV6-6,once,TRBJ1-2
TGTGCCAGCAGCCCGAGACCCGGGACAGGGGGTTTCTTC,CASSPRPGTGGFF,TRBD1,TRBV5-5,.,TRBJ2-1
TGTGCCAGCAGCTTGGGACTAGCGGGGCCTCAAGAGACCCAGTACTTC,CASSLGLAGPQETQYF,TRBD2,TRBV5-4,.,TRBJ2-5
TGTGCCAGCTCACCCCTCTCGAGCGGGGGAGAGACCCAGTACTTC,CASSPLSSGGETQYF,TRBD2,TRBV18,once,TRBJ2-5